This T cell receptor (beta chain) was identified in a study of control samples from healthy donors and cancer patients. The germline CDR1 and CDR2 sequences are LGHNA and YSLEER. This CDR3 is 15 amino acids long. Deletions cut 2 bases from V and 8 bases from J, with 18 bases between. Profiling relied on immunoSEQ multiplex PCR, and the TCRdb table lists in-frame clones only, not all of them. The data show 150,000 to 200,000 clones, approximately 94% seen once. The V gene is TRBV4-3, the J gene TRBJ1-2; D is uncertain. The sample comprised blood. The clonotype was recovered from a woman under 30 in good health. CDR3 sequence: CASSQNIRAAKGYTF. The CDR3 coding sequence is TGCGCCAGCAGCCAAAACATCCGCGCGGCAAAGGGCTACACCTTC.